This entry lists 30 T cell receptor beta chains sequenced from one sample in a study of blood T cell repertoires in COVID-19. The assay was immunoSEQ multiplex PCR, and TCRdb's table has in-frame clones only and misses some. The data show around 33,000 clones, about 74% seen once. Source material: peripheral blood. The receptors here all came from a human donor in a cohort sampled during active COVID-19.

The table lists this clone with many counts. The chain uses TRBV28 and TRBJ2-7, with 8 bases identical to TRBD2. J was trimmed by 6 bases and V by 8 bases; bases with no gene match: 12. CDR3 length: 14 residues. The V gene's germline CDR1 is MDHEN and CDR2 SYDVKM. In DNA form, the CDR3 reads TGTGCCAGCGAACTTAGCGGGAAAGGGCGCGAGCAGTACTTC. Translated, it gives CASELSGKGREQYF.

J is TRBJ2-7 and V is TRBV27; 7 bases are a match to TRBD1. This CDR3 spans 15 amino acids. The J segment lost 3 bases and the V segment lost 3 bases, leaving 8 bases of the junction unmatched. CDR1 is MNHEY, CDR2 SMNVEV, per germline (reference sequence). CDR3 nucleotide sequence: TGTGCCAGCAGTTTTATGTACGCAGGGGGCTACGAGCAGTACTTC. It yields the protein CASSFMYAGGYEQYF.

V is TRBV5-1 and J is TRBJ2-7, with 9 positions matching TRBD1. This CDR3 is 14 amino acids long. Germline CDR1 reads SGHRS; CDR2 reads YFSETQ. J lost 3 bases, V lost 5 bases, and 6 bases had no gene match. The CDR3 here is CASSSGTGHYEQYF. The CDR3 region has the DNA TGCGCCAGCAGTTCCGGGACAGGGCACTACGAGCAGTACTTC.

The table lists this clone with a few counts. The CDR3 DNA sequence: TGTGCCTGGAGTGTACGGAGGGGAAGGGAGCAGTACTTC. It specifies CAWSVRRGREQYF. This chain connects TRBV30 to TRBJ2-7, with a possible D match to TRBD2 (6 bases). The CDR3 covers 13 residues. CDR1 GTSNPN and CDR2 SVGIG come from the germline V gene (reference sequence). Trimming took 0 bases from V and 7 from J, leaving 13 bases between them.

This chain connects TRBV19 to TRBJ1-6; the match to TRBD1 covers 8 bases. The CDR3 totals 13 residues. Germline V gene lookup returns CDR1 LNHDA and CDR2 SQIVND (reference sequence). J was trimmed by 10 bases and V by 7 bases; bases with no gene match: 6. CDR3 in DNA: TGTGCCAGTAAGACAGGGGTGGCCTCACCCCTCCACTTT. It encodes CASKTGVASPLHF.

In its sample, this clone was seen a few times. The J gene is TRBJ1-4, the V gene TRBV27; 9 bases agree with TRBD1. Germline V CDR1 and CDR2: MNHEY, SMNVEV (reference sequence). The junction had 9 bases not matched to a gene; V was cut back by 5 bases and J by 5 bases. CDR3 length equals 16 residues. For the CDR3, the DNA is TGTGCCAGCAGTCCACACAGGACAGGGGCGAATGAAAAACTGTTTTTT. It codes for CASSPHRTGANEKLFF.

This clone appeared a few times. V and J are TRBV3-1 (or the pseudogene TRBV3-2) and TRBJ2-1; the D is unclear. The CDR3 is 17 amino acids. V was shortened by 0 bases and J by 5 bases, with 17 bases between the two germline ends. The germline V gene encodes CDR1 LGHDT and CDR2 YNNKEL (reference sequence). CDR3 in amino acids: CASSQDFYSILNNEQFF. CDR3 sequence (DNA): TGTGCCAGCAGCCAAGATTTTTACTCGATCCTTAACAATGAGCAGTTCTTC.

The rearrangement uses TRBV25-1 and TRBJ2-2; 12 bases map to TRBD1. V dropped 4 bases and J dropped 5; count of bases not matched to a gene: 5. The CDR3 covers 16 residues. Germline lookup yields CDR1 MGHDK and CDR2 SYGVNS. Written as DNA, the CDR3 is TGTGCCAGCAGTGCGGGACAGGGGGCTTGGACCGGGGAGCTGTTTTTT. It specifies CASSAGQGAWTGELFF.

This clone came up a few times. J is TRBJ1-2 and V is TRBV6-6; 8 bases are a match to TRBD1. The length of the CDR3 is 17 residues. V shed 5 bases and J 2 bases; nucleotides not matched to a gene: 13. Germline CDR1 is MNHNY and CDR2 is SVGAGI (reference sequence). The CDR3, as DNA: TGTGCCAGCAGTGGATCCGGGACAGGACGATTAAACTATGGCTACACCTTC. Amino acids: CASSGSGTGRLNYGYTF.

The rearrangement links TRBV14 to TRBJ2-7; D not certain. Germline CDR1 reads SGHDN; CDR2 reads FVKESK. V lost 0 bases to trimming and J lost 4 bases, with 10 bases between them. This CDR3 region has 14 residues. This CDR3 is CASSQERLSYEQYF. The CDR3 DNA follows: TGTGCCAGCAGCCAAGAGAGGCTATCATACGAGCAGTACTTC. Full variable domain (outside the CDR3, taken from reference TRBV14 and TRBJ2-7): EAGVTQFPSHSVIEKGQTVTLRCDPISGHDNLYWYRRVMGKEIKFLLHFVKESKQDESGMPNNRFLAERTGGTYSTLKVQPAELEDSGVYFCASSQERLSYEQYFGPGTRLTVT.

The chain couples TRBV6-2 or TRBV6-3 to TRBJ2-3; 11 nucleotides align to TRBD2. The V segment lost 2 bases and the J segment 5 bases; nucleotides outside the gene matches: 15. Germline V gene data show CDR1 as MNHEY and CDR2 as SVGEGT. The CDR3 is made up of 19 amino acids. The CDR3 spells CASSYPVAGGRPEGDTQYF. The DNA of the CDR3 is TGTGCCAGCAGTTACCCCGTAGCGGGAGGGCGCCCAGAAGGAGATACGCAGTATTTT.

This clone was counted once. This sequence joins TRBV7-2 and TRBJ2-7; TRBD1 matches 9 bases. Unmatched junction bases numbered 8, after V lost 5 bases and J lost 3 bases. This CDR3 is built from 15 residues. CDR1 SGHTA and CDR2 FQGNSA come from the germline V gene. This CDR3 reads CASSLQTGGNYEQYF. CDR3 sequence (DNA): TGTGCCAGCAGCCTTCAGACAGGGGGAAACTACGAGCAGTACTTC.

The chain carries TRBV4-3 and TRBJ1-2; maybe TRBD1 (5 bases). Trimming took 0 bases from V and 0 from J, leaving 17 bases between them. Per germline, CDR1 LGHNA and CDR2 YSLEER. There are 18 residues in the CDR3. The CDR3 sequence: CASSQDWTSRSSNYGYTF. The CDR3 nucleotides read TGCGCCAGCAGCCAAGACTGGACATCGCGCTCCTCTAACTATGGCTACACCTTC.

As DNA, the CDR3 is TGTGCCAGTAGTATCGGGACAGGGAGGTCGAATGAGCAGTTCTTC. This encodes CASSIGTGRSNEQFF. This sequence joins TRBV19 and TRBJ2-1, with 9 bases lining up with TRBD1. This CDR3 spans 15 amino acids. The V gene's germline CDR1 is LNHDA and CDR2 SQIVND (reference sequence). Germline trimming cut 3 bases from V and 7 bases from J; bases unmatched to any gene: 7.

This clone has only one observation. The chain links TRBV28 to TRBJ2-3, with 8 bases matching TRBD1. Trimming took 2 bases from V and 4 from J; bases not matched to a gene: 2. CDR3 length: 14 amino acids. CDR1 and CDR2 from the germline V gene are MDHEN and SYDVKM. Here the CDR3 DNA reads TGTGCCAGCAGTTTAGGACAGGGTCCAGATACGCAGTATTTT. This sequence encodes CASSLGQGPDTQYF.

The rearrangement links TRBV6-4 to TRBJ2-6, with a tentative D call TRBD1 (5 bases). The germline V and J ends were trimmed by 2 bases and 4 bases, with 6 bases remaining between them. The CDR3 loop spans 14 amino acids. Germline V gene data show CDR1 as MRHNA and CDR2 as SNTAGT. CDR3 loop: CASSDGAGANVLTF. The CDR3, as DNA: TGTGCCAGCAGTGACGGGGCGGGGGCCAACGTCCTGACTTTC.

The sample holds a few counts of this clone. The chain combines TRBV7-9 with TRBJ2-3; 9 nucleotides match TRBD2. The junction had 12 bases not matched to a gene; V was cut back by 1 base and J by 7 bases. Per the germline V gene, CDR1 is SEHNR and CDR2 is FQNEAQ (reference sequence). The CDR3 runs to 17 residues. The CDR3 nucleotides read TGTGCCAGCAGCTTAGGGACTAGCGTCATCCCCTGGTATACGCAGTATTTT. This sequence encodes CASSLGTSVIPWYTQYF.

The CDR3 reads CASSSGLASLLNEQYF. DNA for the CDR3: TGTGCCAGCAGCTCTGGACTAGCGTCCTTGCTCAACGAGCAGTACTTC. The V call is TRBV7-2, the J call TRBJ2-7; TRBD2 matches at 9 bases. This CDR3 has 16 amino acids. Germline V gene sequence: CDR1 SGHTA, CDR2 FQGNSA. The V gene end was trimmed by 4 bases and the J gene end by 5 bases; junction bases not matched to a gene: 12. The whole variable domain, remainder taken from reference TRBV7-2 and TRBJ2-7, is GAGVSQSPSNKVTEKGKDVELRCDPISGHTALYWYRQSLGQGLEFLIYFQGNSAPDKSGLPSDRFSAERTGGSVSTLTIQRTQQEDSAVYLCASSSGLASLLNEQYFGPGTRLTVT.

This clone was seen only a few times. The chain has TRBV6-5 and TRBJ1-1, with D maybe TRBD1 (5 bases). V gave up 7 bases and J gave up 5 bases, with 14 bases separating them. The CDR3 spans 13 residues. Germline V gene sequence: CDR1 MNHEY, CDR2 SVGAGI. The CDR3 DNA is TGTGCCAGCATTAACGATGGGGGGACTGAAGCTTTCTTT. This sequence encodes CASINDGGTEAFF.

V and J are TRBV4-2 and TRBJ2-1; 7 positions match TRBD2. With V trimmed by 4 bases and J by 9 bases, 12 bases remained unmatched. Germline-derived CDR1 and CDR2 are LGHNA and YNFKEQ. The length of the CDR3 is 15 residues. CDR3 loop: CASSPLGRESGEQFF. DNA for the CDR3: TGTGCCAGCAGCCCCCTGGGGCGGGAGAGCGGTGAGCAGTTCTTC.

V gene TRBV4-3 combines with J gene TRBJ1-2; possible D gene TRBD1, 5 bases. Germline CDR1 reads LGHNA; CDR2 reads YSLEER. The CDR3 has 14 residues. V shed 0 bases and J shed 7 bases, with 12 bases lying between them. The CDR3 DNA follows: TGCGCCAGCAGCCAAGATCTGCTCGGGGGTGGCTACACCTTC. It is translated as CASSQDLLGGGYTF.

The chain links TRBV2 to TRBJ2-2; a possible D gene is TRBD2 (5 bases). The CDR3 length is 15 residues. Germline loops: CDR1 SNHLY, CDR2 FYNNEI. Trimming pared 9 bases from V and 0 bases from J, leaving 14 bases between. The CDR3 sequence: CASVWTVSNTGELFF. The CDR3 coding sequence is TGTGCCAGTGTTTGGACTGTTTCGAACACCGGGGAGCTGTTTTTT.

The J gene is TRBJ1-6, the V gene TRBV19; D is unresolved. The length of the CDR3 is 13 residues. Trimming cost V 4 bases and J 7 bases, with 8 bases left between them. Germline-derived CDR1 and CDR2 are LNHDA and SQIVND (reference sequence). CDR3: CASSTQQNSPLHF. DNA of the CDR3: TGTGCCAGTAGTACCCAACAGAATTCACCCCTCCACTTT.

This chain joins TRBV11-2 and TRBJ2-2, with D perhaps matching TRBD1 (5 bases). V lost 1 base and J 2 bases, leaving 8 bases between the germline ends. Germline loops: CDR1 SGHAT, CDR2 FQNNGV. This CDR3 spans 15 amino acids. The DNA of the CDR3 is TGTGCCAGCAGCTTAGGGGGCTTTAACACCGGGGAGCTGTTTTTT. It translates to CASSLGGFNTGELFF.

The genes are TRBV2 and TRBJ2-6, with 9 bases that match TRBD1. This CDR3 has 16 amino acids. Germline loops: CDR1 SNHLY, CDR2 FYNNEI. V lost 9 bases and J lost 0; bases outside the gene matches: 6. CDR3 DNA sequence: TGTGCCAGGAGGACAGGGGAGGTCTCTGGGGCCAACGTCCTGACTTTC. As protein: CARRTGEVSGANVLTF.

The CDR3 DNA follows: TGTGCCATCAGTGAGGTAGGGGGACGGTCCAATTCACCCCTCCACTTT. Protein sequence: CAISEVGGRSNSPLHF. The V call is TRBV10-3, the J call TRBJ1-6; maybe TRBD1 (6 bases). Deletions cut 2 bases from V and 7 bases from J, with 15 bases between. From germline, CDR1 is ENHRY and CDR2 SYGVKD. This CDR3 has 16 amino acids.

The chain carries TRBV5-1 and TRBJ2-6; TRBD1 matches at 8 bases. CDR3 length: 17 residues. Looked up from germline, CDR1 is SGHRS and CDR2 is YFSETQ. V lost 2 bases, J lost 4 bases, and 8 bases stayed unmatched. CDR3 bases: TGCGCCAGCAGCTTCGGCCAGGGGGCGTTAGGGGCCAACGTCCTGACTTTC. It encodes CASSFGQGALGANVLTF. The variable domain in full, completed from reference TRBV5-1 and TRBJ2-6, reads KAGVTQTPRYLIKTRGQQVTLSCSPISGHRSVSWYQQTPGQGLQFLFEYFSETQRNKGNFPGRFSGRQFSNSRSEMNVSTLELGDSALYLCASSFGQGALGANVLTFGAGSRLTVL.

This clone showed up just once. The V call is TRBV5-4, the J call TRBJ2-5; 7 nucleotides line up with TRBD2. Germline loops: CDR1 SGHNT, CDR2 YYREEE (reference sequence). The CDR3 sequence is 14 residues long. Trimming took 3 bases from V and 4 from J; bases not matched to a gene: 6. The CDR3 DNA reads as TGTGCCAGCAGCTCCTCGGGGGGTGTAGAGACCCAGTACTTC. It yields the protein CASSSSGGVETQYF.

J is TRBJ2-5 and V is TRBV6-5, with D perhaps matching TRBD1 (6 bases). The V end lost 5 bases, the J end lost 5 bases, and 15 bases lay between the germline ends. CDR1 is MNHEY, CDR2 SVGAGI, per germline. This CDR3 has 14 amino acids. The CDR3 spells CASSPVQGRETQYF. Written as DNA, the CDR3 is TGTGCCAGCAGTCCGGTTCAGGGGCGGGAGACCCAGTACTTC.

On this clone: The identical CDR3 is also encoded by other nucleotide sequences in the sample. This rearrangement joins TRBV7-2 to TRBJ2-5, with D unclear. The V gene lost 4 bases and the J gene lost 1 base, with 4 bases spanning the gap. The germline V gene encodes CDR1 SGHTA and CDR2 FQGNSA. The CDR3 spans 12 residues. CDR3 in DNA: TGTGCCAGCAGCTACTCCCAAGAGACCCAGTACTTC. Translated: CASSYSQETQYF.